These 30 T cell receptor beta chains share one sample of origin, sequenced in a study of OX40 agonist ivuxolimab in advanced cancers. Using immunoSEQ multiplex PCR, the repertoire was profiled, and TCRdb retains in-frame clones only, with some absent. This table holds about 67,000 clones, more than 85% found once. The material was CD4+ or CD8+ T cells sorted from blood, obtained in a trial of the OX40 agonist ivuxolimab. The receptors shown here come from an adult with an advanced solid tumor such as melanoma, head and neck, liver or kidney cancer.

V is TRBV6-5 and J is TRBJ2-7; 8 nucleotides line up with TRBD1. This CDR3 spans 14 amino acids. Germline lookup yields CDR1 MNHEY and CDR2 SVGAGI. V shed 5 bases, J shed 4 bases, and the junction held 7 bases outside the gene matches. The DNA for the CDR3 is TGTGCCAGCAGTCAACAGGGGGGCGCTTACGAGCAGTACTTC. Its protein product is CASSQQGGAYEQYF.

The chain employs TRBV10-3 and TRBJ1-2; maybe TRBD1 (5 bases). V gave up 11 bases and J gave up 2 bases, with 9 bases separating them. The CDR3 totals 11 residues. In germline, CDR1 is ENHRY, CDR2 SYGVKD. In nucleotides, the CDR3 is TGTGCCGCCGGGACGAACTATGGCTACACCTTC. It specifies CAAGTNYGYTF.

This clone showed up just a few times. The chain has TRBV4-1 and TRBJ1-1; 7 bases agree with TRBD1. Germline lookup yields CDR1 MGHRA and CDR2 YSYEKL. Trimming cost V 0 bases and J 6 bases; bases outside gene matches: 7. The CDR3 totals 15 residues. This chain's CDR3 is CASSQDSNRGAEAFF. Here the CDR3 DNA reads TGCGCCAGCAGCCAAGATTCGAACAGGGGAGCTGAAGCTTTCTTT.

The chain employs TRBV9 and TRBJ2-1; no reliable D call. Trimming cost V 2 bases and J 5 bases, with 5 bases left between them. This CDR3 has 12 amino acids. Germline V gene lookup returns CDR1 SGDLS and CDR2 YYNGEE. DNA of the CDR3: TGTGCCAGCAGCGTTCCGGACAATGAGCAGTTCTTC. As protein: CASSVPDNEQFF.

The CDR3 coding sequence is TGCAGTGCTAAGACCTCCTACGAGCAGTACTTC. It specifies CSAKTSYEQYF. The gene calls are TRBV20-1 and TRBJ2-7; D is unresolved. V was pared by 4 bases and J by 0 bases, with 4 bases between. The CDR3 contains 11 residues. Germline CDR1 and CDR2: DFQATT and SNEGSKA (reference sequence).

The chain uses TRBV4-1 and TRBJ2-3; 12 bases are shared with TRBD2. Looked up from germline, CDR1 is MGHRA and CDR2 is YSYEKL. J was trimmed by 4 bases and V by 3 bases; bases with no gene match: 5. CDR3 length: 16 residues. In nucleotides, the CDR3 is TGCGCCAGCAGCCATCTAGCGGGAGGGTTGGCAGATACGCAGTATTTT. This encodes CASSHLAGGLADTQYF.

The CDR3 region is CAISFDRLHGYTF. CDR3 sequence (DNA): TGTGCCATCAGTTTCGACAGGCTACATGGCTACACCTTC. V and J are TRBV10-3 and TRBJ1-2; possible D gene TRBD1, 6 bases. The CDR3 runs to 13 residues. V was trimmed by 5 bases and J by 6 bases, leaving 13 bases between them. The germline gives CDR1 ENHRY, CDR2 SYGVKD.

The CDR3 protein is CASSASSGTATPYEQYF. The CDR3 region has the DNA TGTGCCAGCAGTGCTTCCTCCGGGACAGCCACTCCATACGAGCAGTACTTC. This chain links TRBV6-1 with TRBJ2-7; 7 nucleotides line up with TRBD1. Germline V gene data show CDR1 as MNHNS and CDR2 as SASEGT. V was clipped by 4 bases and J by 4 bases; unmatched bases: 16. This CDR3 spans 17 amino acids.

J is TRBJ2-7 and V is TRBV20-1; D might be TRBD1 (6 bases). The germline V gene encodes CDR1 DFQATT and CDR2 SNEGSKA (reference sequence). Trimming took off 6 bases at V and 5 bases at J, with 11 bases between the two ends. The CDR3 length is 11 residues. The CDR3 DNA sequence: TGCAGTGCAACCCCAGGGGACGAGCAGTACTTC. Protein: CSATPGDEQYF.

This clone has just one count. The J gene is TRBJ2-1, the V gene TRBV18; perhaps TRBD1 as D (6 bases). With 2 bases removed from V and 14 bases from J, the gap between germline ends came to 13 bases. Germline CDR1 and CDR2: KGHSH and LQKENI. This CDR3 is 12 amino acids long. CDR3 protein: CASSPAQGREFF. The CDR3, as DNA: TGTGCCAGCTCACCAGCCCAGGGGCGGGAGTTCTTC.

The V and J genes are TRBV5-1 and TRBJ2-7; 11 bases align to TRBD1. The V gene end was trimmed by 5 bases and the J gene end by 10 bases; junction bases not matched to a gene: 8. CDR1 SGHRS and CDR2 YFSETQ come from the germline V gene. The CDR3 runs to 13 residues. As DNA, the CDR3 is TGCGCCAGCAGTAACCCGGGACAGGGGGAACAGTACTTC. It translates to CASSNPGQGEQYF.

The V and J genes are TRBV18 and TRBJ2-7, with 7 bases that match TRBD1. Germline CDR1 and CDR2: KGHSH and LQKENI. V lost 4 bases, J lost 0 bases, and 6 bases stayed unmatched. This CDR3 is built from 15 residues. CDR3 protein: CASSLGTAASYEQYF. The DNA for the CDR3 is TGTGCCAGCTCACTCGGGACAGCCGCCTCCTACGAGCAGTACTTC.

The gene calls are TRBV28 and TRBJ2-2, with D perhaps TRBD2 (5 bases). The CDR3 consists of 14 residues. Trimming left V 3 bases short and J 3 bases short, with 8 bases between. Germline V lookup: CDR1 MDHEN, CDR2 SYDVKM. The CDR3, as DNA: TGTGCCAGCAGTTTGACTACCTACACCGGGGAGCTGTTTTTT. Translating gives CASSLTTYTGELFF.

The chain has TRBV11-3 and TRBJ2-1; D is unresolved. V dropped 1 base and J dropped 0 bases, with 7 bases sitting between them. Germline CDR1 SGHNT, CDR2 YENEEA. The CDR3 consists of 15 residues. The CDR3 spells CASSLALSSYNEQFF. The CDR3 DNA reads TGTGCCAGCAGCTTAGCTTTGAGCTCCTACAATGAGCAGTTCTTC.

DNA of the CDR3: TGTGCCAGCAGCAGGGGTTACACTGAAGCTTTCTTT. Residues: CASSRGYTEAFF. The chain couples TRBV6-6 to TRBJ1-1, with D possibly TRBD1 on 6 matching bases. V shed 6 bases and J shed 3 bases, with 8 bases lying between them. The germline V gene has CDR1 MNHNY and CDR2 SVGAGI (reference sequence). The CDR3 has 12 amino acids.

The CDR3 region is CAIRSGTSAQETQYF. In nucleotides, the CDR3 is TGTGCCATCAGGTCCGGGACTAGCGCCCAAGAGACCCAGTACTTC. The chain has TRBV10-3 and TRBJ2-5; 10 bases are a match to TRBD2. V shed 6 bases and J 1 base; nucleotides not matched to a gene: 5. Germline CDR1 and CDR2: ENHRY and SYGVKD. The CDR3 is 15 residues long.

This clone was counted a single time. The chain carries TRBV27 and TRBJ1-2; 10 nucleotides line up with TRBD1. Germline CDR1 and CDR2: MNHEY and SMNVEV (reference sequence). V shed 4 bases and J 8 bases; nucleotides not matched to a gene: 4. CDR3 length equals 13 residues. CDR3 in amino acids: CASSSGDRGGYTF. The DNA for the CDR3 is TGTGCCAGCAGTTCCGGGGACAGGGGAGGCTACACCTTC.

The J gene is TRBJ2-3, the V gene TRBV15; D remains ambiguous. The germline V and J ends were trimmed by 3 bases and 8 bases, with 21 bases remaining between them. CDR3 length: 16 residues. CDR1 LNHNV and CDR2 YYDKDF come from the germline V gene (reference sequence). CDR3 sequence: CATSRTRTDTPVTQYF. The CDR3 nucleotides read TGTGCCACCAGCAGGACCAGGACGGATACTCCGGTTACGCAGTATTTT.

This rearrangement joins TRBV5-1 to TRBJ2-2; 8 bases are shared with TRBD1. The CDR3 has 15 amino acids. Per the germline V gene, CDR1 is SGHRS and CDR2 is YFSETQ. Trimming took 0 bases from V and 7 from J; bases not matched to a gene: 5. This CDR3 is CASSLARQGNGELFF. In DNA, the CDR3 is TGCGCCAGCAGCTTGGCCCGACAGGGGAACGGGGAGCTGTTTTTT.

This chain connects TRBV5-1 to TRBJ2-4, with TRBD2 matching over 7 bases. Trimming removed 0 bases from V and 8 bases from J; junction bases left unmatched: 5. The germline V gene has CDR1 SGHRS and CDR2 YFSETQ. This CDR3 contains 14 residues. This chain's CDR3 is CASSLAGGSDIQYF. The DNA of the CDR3 is TGCGCCAGCAGCTTGGCGGGGGGTTCGGACATTCAGTACTTC.

V usage is TRBV18 and J usage is TRBJ1-1; D is possibly TRBD1 (6 bases). Germline values: CDR1 KGHSH, CDR2 LQKENI. This CDR3 has 17 residues. V lost 0 bases, J lost 1 base, and 15 bases lay in between. CDR3 nucleotides: TGTGCCAGCTCACCACCAAGGGGTGGGGGGGCGAACACTGAAGCTTTCTTT. Encoded protein: CASSPPRGGGANTEAFF.

Comment on this clone: Other DNA sequences in this specimen translate into the identical CDR3. This sequence joins TRBV6-1 and TRBJ1-2, with TRBD1 matching 10 bases. Germline-derived CDR1 and CDR2 are MNHNS and SASEGT. This CDR3 has 18 residues. J gave up 0 bases and V 4 bases, and 11 bases lay outside the gene matches. The CDR3 nucleotides read TGTGCCAGCAGTGGTTCGGCCGGACAGGGGGTCCCTAACTATGGCTACACCTTC. Its protein is CASSGSAGQGVPNYGYTF.

The sample holds one count of this clone. In nucleotides, the CDR3 is TGTGCCAGCAGCCCACTCGGGCGGGGGAGACAAGAGACCCAGTACTTC. Protein sequence: CASSPLGRGRQETQYF. The chain combines TRBV9 with TRBJ2-5; 7 positions agree with TRBD2. This CDR3 contains 16 residues. Germline values: CDR1 SGDLS, CDR2 YYNGEE. Unmatched junction bases numbered 11, after V lost 4 bases and J lost 2 bases.

This clone was counted only a few times. The chain joins TRBV7-2 to TRBJ1-2; D is undetermined. The CDR3 contains 13 residues. The V end lost 5 bases, the J end lost 6 bases, and 13 bases lay between the germline ends. The V gene's germline CDR1 is SGHTA and CDR2 FQGNSA. CDR3 coding DNA: TGTGCCAGCAGCGTAGTTTTTGAGAATGGCTACACCTTC. Its protein is CASSVVFENGYTF.

The chain has TRBV7-2 and TRBJ2-1; the D gene could be TRBD1 or TRBD2 (7 bases each). CDR1 is SGHTA and CDR2 is FQGNSA in the germline V gene. The CDR3 spans 17 residues. V lost 5 bases, J lost 5 bases, and 22 bases lay in between. The CDR3 bases are TGTGCCAGCAGCCCCCAGGGGGGGGGACTGGGGCACAATGAGCAGTTCTTC. It codes for CASSPQGGGLGHNEQFF.

The rearrangement links TRBV9 to TRBJ1-1, with 7 bases aligning to TRBD1. J lost 3 bases, V lost 0 bases, and 11 bases had no gene match. CDR1 and CDR2 from the germline V gene are SGDLS and YYNGEE. The CDR3 runs 17 residues. This CDR3 is CASSVDLSAGGYTEAFF. The CDR3 bases are TGTGCCAGCAGCGTAGACCTGTCGGCAGGGGGTTACACTGAAGCTTTCTTT.

The chain carries TRBV4-1 and TRBJ2-1, with unresolved D. The germline V and J ends were trimmed by 1 base and 0 bases, with 10 bases remaining between them. Looked up from germline, CDR1 is MGHRA and CDR2 is YSYEKL. The CDR3 totals 16 residues. CDR3 residues: CASSQVGGISYNEQFF. The CDR3 coding sequence is TGCGCCAGCAGCCAAGTAGGCGGTATCTCCTACAATGAGCAGTTCTTC.

The J gene is TRBJ2-3, the V gene TRBV7-2; D possibly corresponds to TRBD2 (6 bases). V lost 1 base, J lost 6 bases, and 23 bases lay in between. The CDR3 extends over 18 amino acids. Germline V gives CDR1 SGHTA, CDR2 FQGNSA. CDR3 region: CASSLELGMAGRPDTQYF. CDR3 coding DNA: TGTGCCAGCAGCTTAGAGTTGGGGATGGCGGGGAGGCCGGATACGCAGTATTTT.

This clone was seen just once. V usage is TRBV7-3 and J usage is TRBJ1-4, with D unclear. The CDR3 consists of 14 residues. V was trimmed by 2 bases and J by 0 bases, leaving 4 bases between them. Germline V gives CDR1 SGHTA, CDR2 FQGTGA. CDR3 residues: CASSLEATNEKLFF. CDR3 DNA sequence: TGTGCCAGCAGCTTAGAAGCAACTAATGAAAAACTGTTTTTT. The whole variable domain, remainder taken from reference TRBV7-3 and TRBJ1-4, is GAGVSQTPSNKVTEKGKYVELRCDPISGHTALYWYRQSLGQGPEFLIYFQGTGAADDSGLPNDRFFAVRPEGSVSTLKIQRTERGDSAVYLCASSLEATNEKLFFGSGTQLSVL.

This clone was seen more than once but under ten times. The chain has TRBV7-3 and TRBJ2-2; perhaps TRBD1 as D (6 bases). Between the trimmed V and J ends, which lost 1 base and 1 base, there was a span of 10 bases. CDR1 and CDR2 (germline): SGHTA, FQGTGA. This CDR3 is 16 amino acids long. CDR3 in amino acids: CASSLNRVGNTGELFF. In nucleotides, the CDR3 is TGTGCCAGCAGCTTAAACAGGGTCGGGAACACCGGGGAGCTGTTTTTT.